The subject of this entry is one TCR beta chain. Its specific antigen is unknown. There are no base qualities to consult, and no much larger clone falls within one base. This sample is drawn from a study of shared clonotypes between healthy human individuals (dated by TCRdb to the early 2020s). Concerning the study at large: Three men and two women, aged 18 to 49 years, made up the cohort. For each donor, CD4 naive and CD4 memory were each run on three plates, CD8 naive on two plates, and CD8 memory on one plate. The study deeply sequenced blood TCR repertoires of five healthy adults to estimate repertoire size and the extent of clonotype sharing between individuals. Libraries were prepared and TCR repertoires were sequenced by different laboratories using diverse techniques, in order to increase sequencing depth and limit assay-specific biases. Leukapheresis yielded between about 0.8 and 8.9 billion PBMCs per donor.

The CDR3 starts with the cysteine, ends with the phenylalanine, and has 17 residues. Only the CDR3 region is kept as DNA, spanning 51 bases read in frame from base 1. V and J lose 2 bases and 0 bases, and a span of 14 bases separates them. Via the germline V gene, CDR1 is SGHAT and CDR2 FQNNGV. Using the deep immunoSEQ assay, TCR CDR3 regions were amplified from genomic DNA by multiplex PCR. Genomic DNA extracted from each cell subset was distributed evenly over all wells of several immunoSEQ 96-well plates, and each plate served as one replicate. Each replicate PCR for sorted subsets received around 0.2 ug genomic DNA, equal to roughly 29,000 T cell genomes. The purified libraries were quantified using a Qubit 3.0 fluorometer, sized with a Bioanalyzer 2100, and then quantified again using the KAPA Library Quantification kit. Every immunoSEQ 96-well plate was sequenced on a dedicated single-read 150-cycle Illumina NextSeq 550 flow cell. Under the source paper's analysis protocol: The immunoSEQ output contained only junctional sequences without quality scores, so filtering could not match that applied to full-length reads. To assign V/J genes and CDR3, sequences were annotated against IMGT germline references using PyIR, a Python wrapper for IgBLAST v1.9. Reads were filtered out if the reads had weak V/J assignments (E-value above 1e-6), no CDR3, stop codons, out-of-frame junctions, or ambiguous translated residues. V3J clonotypes were defined as sequences sharing the same inferred V gene, J gene, and CDR3 amino acid sequence. To compute the percentage overlap between repertoires, the number of shared unique clonotypes was divided by the size of the smaller repertoire. RTK rarefaction, the Chao1 estimator, and Recon v2.1 estimates of unobserved clonotypes were used to assess repertoire richness. Generation probabilities for all TCRbeta clonotypes obtained by the gDNA method from a handful of donors were computed using OLGA. Entries here come from immuneACCESS through TCRdb and include only in-frame sequences with V and J called. Some clones fail to appear in such tables; in the studies checked, an unresolved V gene covers under half of the shortfall, and the cause of the remainder is unknown. The DNA gave D and trimming, while V, J and clone size come from that table. For this sample there are around 1,900,000 clones; around 95% appear just once. The top ten clones comprise 1.5% to 2% of the sample.

General findings and caveats noted by the study authors: Sampling was limited to blood, and TCR repertoires in tissue likely differ from TCR repertoires in blood. Naive subsets generally had larger estimated clonotype richness than memory subsets. Based on pairwise subsampling, the degree of clonotype sharing among donors was expected to be affected by sequencing depth. Higher generation probabilities were observed for clonotypes shared by all four sorted-subset donors than for non-shared clonotypes. Incomplete sequencing was indicated by rarefaction of sorted-subset datasets, despite the large sequencing depth. Across a few donors, 4.5% to 6.5% of naive CD4, 3% to 3.5% of naive CD8, 2.3% of memory CD4, and roughly 0.41% of memory CD8 clonotypes were shared. Because the study included a small number of donors, the genetic and exposure-history diversity represented was limited.

For the CD8 naive samples, CD45RO-negative cells were positively selected for CCR7, yielding a CD45RA+CCR7+ population from which TemRA cells were excluded. Healthy HIV-negative adults with no recently reported acute infections or vaccinations were included as donors. Every donor was a Caucasian adult residing in Nashville, Tennessee, USA. Blood was obtained by leukapheresis, after which PBMCs were separated by Ficoll-Histopaque density gradient centrifugation and cryopreserved in liquid nitrogen vapor phase. Analytical flow cytometry was used to check the purity and quantity of every magnetically sorted T cell population. Genomic DNA was isolated from every sorted fraction and measured by UV absorbance on a Nanodrop 2000c.

Recombination connected TRBV11-2 to TRBJ2-1, with the D gene uncertain. The clonotype was recovered from a man younger than 35 in good health. Some clones in this sample may be carry-over from other donors' samples. The sequencing input was naive CD8+ T cells from PBMCs. Per the publication, the cell subset or site label means: CD45RA+CCR7+. The CDR3 reads as follows: CASSLSFRLRSYNEQFF. The nucleotides read TGTGCCAGCAGCTTATCTTTTCGGCTCCGCTCCTACAATGAGCAGTTCTTC.